What follows are 11 T cell receptor beta chains derived from one specimen sequenced in a study of cytomegalovirus exposure and HLA in healthy donors. PCR amplification relied on 60 Vbeta primers (plus 13 Jbeta primers). TCRdb's copy holds only in-frame clones and misses some; the assay was immunoSEQ multiplex PCR. Here the sample spans 130,000 or so clones, over 75% being singletons. Sequencing was carried out using PBMCs. These receptors were collected from a man aged 25-45 years in good health and CMV-seronegative.

The rearrangement joins TRBV15 to TRBJ1-1; TRBD1 agrees at 8 bases. V was clipped by 5 bases and J by 4 bases; unmatched bases: 6. This CDR3 spans 14 amino acids. Germline V lookup: CDR1 LNHNV, CDR2 YYDKDF (reference sequence). The CDR3 nucleotides read TGTGCCACCAGCGAGGGACAGGCACCCACTGAAGCTTTCTTT. It yields the protein CATSEGQAPTEAFF.

The chain recombines TRBV5-1 with TRBJ1-5, with D perhaps TRBD1 (6 bases). This CDR3 is built from 16 residues. CDR1 is SGHRS, CDR2 YFSETQ, per germline. Trimming removed 0 bases from V and 1 base from J, with 11 bases in between. The CDR3 protein is CASSLDREYSNQPQHF. Written as DNA, the CDR3 is TGCGCCAGCAGCTTGGACAGGGAGTACAGCAATCAGCCCCAGCATTTT.

CDR3 protein: CASSLVGGYETQYF. CDR3 sequence (DNA): TGCGCCAGCAGCTTGGTGGGCGGGTACGAGACCCAGTACTTC. The rearrangement joins TRBV5-1 to TRBJ2-5, with a tentative D call TRBD2 (5 bases). CDR1 SGHRS and CDR2 YFSETQ come from the germline V gene. V lost 0 bases and J lost 5, with 11 bases in between. The CDR3 sequence is 14 residues long.

This clone was seen once. This chain joins TRBV7-2 and TRBJ1-1; D unresolved. Deletions cut 4 bases from V and 7 bases from J, with 7 bases between. The CDR3 spans 11 residues. Looked up from germline, CDR1 is SGHTA and CDR2 is FQGNSA. CDR3 in amino acids: CASSSGIEAFF. The CDR3 DNA follows: TGTGCCAGCAGCTCCGGTATTGAAGCTTTCTTT.

The chain couples TRBV11-3 to TRBJ2-7; possibly TRBD2 for D (6 bases). The germline V gene has CDR1 SGHNT and CDR2 YENEEA. This CDR3 is built from 15 residues. Trimming pared 4 bases from V and 0 bases from J, leaving 13 bases between. CDR3 amino acids: CASSSGLGSSYEQYF. The CDR3 DNA reads as TGTGCCAGCAGCTCGGGACTCGGAAGCTCCTACGAGCAGTACTTC.

V usage is TRBV7-2 and J usage is TRBJ1-1; D may be TRBD1 (6 bases). The CDR3 is 14 amino acids. Trimming removed 2 bases at V and 5 bases at J, with 12 bases between. Germline V gene lookup returns CDR1 SGHTA and CDR2 FQGNSA. The CDR3 region has the DNA TGTGCCAGCAGCTTATGGAACAGGGATACTGAAGCTTTCTTT. This translates into CASSLWNRDTEAFF.

The chain carries TRBV13 and TRBJ2-2; D ambiguous. V was shortened by 2 bases and J by 0 bases, with 7 bases between the two germline ends. CDR1 and CDR2 from the germline V gene are PRHDT and FYEKMQ (reference sequence). The length of the CDR3 is 15 residues. CDR3 amino acids: CASSLTRSNTGELFF. The CDR3 nucleotides are TGTGCCAGCAGCTTAACCAGGTCGAACACCGGGGAGCTGTTTTTT.

This clone has only a few counts. The chain recombines TRBV2 with TRBJ2-1, with TRBD1 as a possible D gene (6 bases). V lost 5 bases and J 1 base, leaving 18 bases between the germline ends. This CDR3 comprises 17 residues. Germline CDR1 SNHLY, CDR2 FYNNEI. The CDR3 DNA is TGTGCCAGCAGTAGGGGGTCGGCCAGTGGGTCCTACAATGAGCAGTTCTTC. Translation gives CASSRGSASGSYNEQFF.

The chain carries TRBV4-3 and TRBJ2-7; 12 nucleotides match TRBD2. The trim removed 4 bases at V and 3 bases at J, leaving 10 bases unmatched. Germline lookup yields CDR1 LGHNA and CDR2 YSLEER. The CDR3 is made up of 17 amino acids. The CDR3 protein is CASSPRTSGTRGYEQYF. In DNA form, the CDR3 reads TGCGCCAGCAGCCCCCGGACTAGCGGGACCCGGGGCTACGAGCAGTACTTC.

This sequence joins TRBV19 and TRBJ1-2; tentative D call: TRBD1 (6 bases). V lost 7 bases and J lost 4, with 13 bases in between. CDR1 is LNHDA, CDR2 SQIVND, per germline (reference sequence). This CDR3 spans 13 amino acids. The chain's CDR3 is CASTLRGGYGYTF. The CDR3 DNA reads as TGTGCCAGTACCCTAAGGGGGGGCTATGGCTACACCTTC.

Here the CDR3 reads CSVFGTSGSSSYNEQFF. The DNA of the CDR3 is TGCAGCGTTTTCGGGACTAGCGGGTCGAGCTCCTACAATGAGCAGTTCTTC. This chain links TRBV29-1 with TRBJ2-1, with 12 bases aligning to TRBD2. The junction had 8 bases not matched to a gene; V was cut back by 5 bases and J by 0 bases. The germline gives CDR1 SQVTM, CDR2 ANQGSEA. This CDR3 contains 17 residues.